The clone carrying this TCR beta chain was seen repeatedly, ten times or more. Its target is unknown. The data belong to a study of response to subunit inactivated influenza vaccine. Using its own MiXCR run on the RT-PCR reads, TCRdb lists one record per CDR3 protein. The table shows around 480,000 distinct CDR3 sequences, with about a tenth occurring only once. General study points: Authors suggested that a seasonal influenza vaccination recruits few new T cells each time.

The ends were cut back, 6 bases at V and 2 bases at J, with 20 bases in the middle. This CDR3 is built from 17 residues. The source was PBMCs from blood, collected roughly 46 days after vaccination. The rearrangement uses TRBV12-3 or TRBV12-4 and TRBJ1-3, with D perhaps matching TRBD1 (5 bases). The TCR was taken from a man aged 50 to 60 who received an inactivated influenza vaccine. CDR3 region: CASSSAGLLWAGNTIYF. The CDR3 bases are TGTGCCAGCAGCTCAGCAGGGCTCCTCTGGGCTGGAAACACCATATATTTT.